This TCR beta chain was found in a study of CD8+ T cells in alopecia areata. General study points: Besides other cells, scalp samples also yield sequences of resident alphabeta T cells from normal skin. Significant decreases in scalp clonality and expanded CD8+ clones followed tofacitinib treatment. The presence of one nonresponder keeps the tie between baseline CD8+ expansion and response uncertain.

Regarding this clone: Its target is unknown.

Once RNA had been extracted, it was reverse transcribed into cDNA to act as the sequencing template. Profiled with immunoSEQ multiplex PCR; TCRdb holds only in-frame clones, not every one. The sample includes around 300,000 clones, roughly 60% of them seen just once. The treatment was: oral pan-JAK inhibitor, 5-10 mg twice daily. Individuals with alopecia areata gave both lesional scalp punch biopsies and peripheral blood for collection. CDR3 length: 17 residues. Germline assignment: CDR1 LGHNA and CDR2 YNFKEQ. V gave up 0 bases and J gave up 1 base, with 15 bases separating them. The sample consisted of CD4+ T cells sorted from blood, taken around week 54, from a patient treated with tofacitinib. This TCR was recovered from a human donor with alopecia areata. The V call is TRBV4-2, the J call TRBJ2-5; D is unresolved. CDR3: CASSQDPLHLPQETQYF. The CDR3 DNA reads as TGTGCCAGCAGCCAAGATCCTTTACACCTCCCCCAAGAGACCCAGTACTTC.